A single T cell receptor (beta chain) is shown here with its context. Its specificity is unknown. The entry originates in a study of OX40 agonist ivuxolimab in advanced cancers. Whole-study findings and limits: Researchers report that CD8+ T cells had, on average, more expanded clones than CD4+. At 0.1 to 3.0 mg/kg and by week 6, CD4+ and CD8+ T cells in the blood had expanded clonally.

Sequencing was performed with immunoSEQ multiplex PCR; in TCRdb, only in-frame clones are kept and a portion is missing. The sample includes roughly 93,000 clones, about 89% seen only once; the top ten take approximately 1.5%. The CDR3 is made up of 14 amino acids. Germline lookup yields CDR1 MDHEN and CDR2 SYDVKM. V lost 7 bases to trimming and J lost 7 bases; unmatched junction nucleotides: 6. The V call is TRBV28, the J call TRBJ1-4; 10 bases match TRBD1. This sequence originates from an adult with an advanced solid tumor such as melanoma, head and neck, liver or kidney cancer. Sequenced here: CD4+ or CD8+ T cells sorted from blood, sampled in a trial of the OX40 agonist ivuxolimab. CDR3 nucleotide sequence: TGTGCCAGCATCCGACAGGGGGCCAGTGAAAAACTGTTTTTT. This codes for CASIRQGASEKLFF. The full variable domain, rest sourced from reference TRBV28 and TRBJ1-4, is DVKVTQSSRYLVKRTGEKVFLECVQDMDHENMFWYRQDPGLGLRLIYFSYDVKMKEKGDIPEGYSVSREKKERFSLILESASTNQTSMYLCASIRQGASEKLFFGSGTQLSVL.